This TCR beta chain was identified in a study of blood T cell repertoires in COVID-19. Sequencing used immunoSEQ multiplex PCR; TCRdb keeps in-frame clones, though not all of them. This sample has roughly 170,000 clones, with over 80% found just once. With V trimmed by 5 bases and J by 4 bases, 8 bases remained unmatched. The CDR3 runs to 15 residues. Germline V lookup: CDR1 SGHTS, CDR2 YDEGEE. Those who participated ranged in age from about 18 to 89 years and resided in around 22 US areas. What the recovered Cohort 3 donors had was two negative PCRs, clearance, or symptom resolution. The specimen sequenced was PBMCs or T cells enriched from blood (not recorded which). The origin of this receptor is a woman between 45 and 60 years old who had recovered from COVID-19. The rearrangement joins TRBV5-8 to TRBJ2-3, with 9 bases fitting TRBD1. In DNA form, the CDR3 reads TGTGCCAGCAGTTATTACAGGGGGCTGGCAGATACGCAGTATTTT. This gives the protein CASSYYRGLADTQYF.